The next 18 T cell receptor beta chains were all read from a single sample in a study of control samples from healthy donors and cancer patients (dated by TCRdb to between 2020 and 2021). The library was generated by the immunoSEQ multiplex PCR assay. Here the immuneACCESS table is served through TCRdb, limited to in-frame sequences with V and J called. Missing clones are a known gap in these copies; in checked studies unresolved V genes cover under half, and the rest lacks a known reason. This sample gives 53,000 or so clones in total; roughly 87% of them show up just once. The biggest ten clones account for more than 12% of the sample. Sequencing was carried out using PBMCs. The source is a man aged 60 to 75 with head and neck cancer.

The gene calls are TRBV28 and TRBJ2-4; the match to TRBD1 covers 9 bases. The CDR3 spans 14 residues. Unmatched junction bases numbered 5, after V lost 6 bases and J lost 5 bases. In germline, CDR1 is MDHEN, CDR2 SYDVKM. The CDR3 DNA sequence: TGTGCCAGCAGACTTAGACAGGGGGAAAACATTCAGTACTTC. As protein: CASRLRQGENIQYF.

The chain has TRBV3-1 (or the pseudogene TRBV3-2) and TRBJ2-7; 14 nucleotides line up with TRBD2. Germline CDR1 reads LGHDT; CDR2 reads YNNKEL (reference sequence). V dropped 1 base and J dropped 5; count of bases not matched to a gene: 1. The CDR3 covers 15 residues. The CDR3 spells CASSQGGLAGDEQYF. In DNA, the CDR3 is TGTGCCAGCAGCCAAGGGGGACTAGCGGGGGACGAGCAGTACTTC.

V and J are TRBV9 and TRBJ2-3; 10 nucleotides match TRBD2. The germline V gene has CDR1 SGDLS and CDR2 YYNGEE. The junction had 10 bases not matched to a gene; V was cut back by 3 bases and J by 0 bases. The CDR3 has 18 residues. CDR3 DNA sequence: TGTGCCAGCAGCGCGCACTACAGGACTAGCGGCAGCACAGATACGCAGTATTTT. Its translation: CASSAHYRTSGSTDTQYF.

This clone has a single count. CDR3 loop: CASSPGAYGYTF. DNA of the CDR3: TGTGCCAGCAGTCCAGGGGCCTATGGCTACACCTTC. This rearrangement joins TRBV12-3 or TRBV12-4 to TRBJ1-2, with D perhaps TRBD1 (6 bases). The CDR3 totals 12 residues. Trimming removed 5 bases at V and 4 bases at J, with 8 bases between.

The chain joins TRBV9 to TRBJ2-7; the D gene is possibly TRBD2 (5 bases). Trimming took 0 bases from V and 6 from J, leaving 13 bases between them. The CDR3 has 14 residues. Germline lookup yields CDR1 SGDLS and CDR2 YYNGEE. CDR3 protein: CASSVDFPDSEQYF. DNA of the CDR3: TGTGCCAGCAGCGTAGATTTCCCGGACTCCGAGCAGTACTTC.

The chain is built from TRBV5-4 and TRBJ1-2; TRBD1 is a possible D gene (5 bases). V lost 0 bases and J lost 2, with 5 bases in between. CDR3 length: 13 amino acids. The V gene's germline CDR1 is SGHNT and CDR2 YYREEE (reference sequence). The CDR3 DNA follows: TGTGCCAGCAGCTTGGCAGGGAACTATGGCTACACCTTC. Its translation: CASSLAGNYGYTF.

This clone was counted a single time. The chain has TRBV5-8 and TRBJ1-5; 12 positions match TRBD1. Losses at the gene ends were 3 bases for V and 4 bases for J; bases not matched to a gene: 2. The CDR3 covers 15 residues. CDR1 and CDR2 from the germline V gene are SGHTS and YDEGEE. This chain's CDR3 is CASSSGQGANQPQHF. The CDR3 DNA is TGTGCCAGCAGCTCGGGACAGGGGGCAAATCAGCCCCAGCATTTT.

The rearrangement joins TRBV19 to TRBJ1-1; unclear D gene. Trimming took off 7 bases at V and 0 bases at J, with 9 bases between the two ends. CDR3 length: 13 amino acids. In germline, CDR1 is LNHDA, CDR2 SQIVND (reference sequence). The CDR3 is CASNPGMNTEAFF. The CDR3 region has the DNA TGTGCCAGTAACCCGGGAATGAACACTGAAGCTTTCTTT.

Turning to this clone: Germline is not matched at one junction end, which may reflect a read error. CDR3 DNA: TGTGCCAGCACTTACAGGGGCGACTATGGCTACACCTTC. This codes for CASTYRGDYGYTF. V is TRBV6-2 or TRBV6-3 and J is TRBJ1-2; 7 nucleotides line up with TRBD1. The CDR3 is 13 residues long. CDR1 and CDR2 from the germline V gene are MNHEY and SVGEGT.

The rearrangement uses TRBV25-1 and TRBJ1-2; the match to TRBD1 covers 7 bases. Germline CDR1 is MGHDK and CDR2 is SYGVNS. This CDR3 is built from 13 residues. J gave up 2 bases and V 6 bases, and 3 bases lay outside the gene matches. The CDR3: CASRGQSNYGYTF. The CDR3 DNA reads TGTGCCAGCAGGGGACAGTCCAACTATGGCTACACCTTC.

This rearrangement joins TRBV5-1 to TRBJ2-6, with TRBD1 matching 9 bases. CDR3 size: 18 residues. Germline V gene sequence: CDR1 SGHRS, CDR2 YFSETQ. Unmatched junction bases numbered 5, after V lost 1 base and J lost 0 bases. The CDR3: CASSLSGTGRSGANVLTF. The CDR3 DNA reads TGCGCCAGCAGCTTGTCTGGGACAGGGCGCTCTGGGGCCAACGTCCTGACTTTC.

The chain recombines TRBV15 with TRBJ2-1; 9 nucleotides align to TRBD2. The CDR3 sequence is 16 residues long. Germline loops: CDR1 LNHNV, CDR2 YYDKDF (reference sequence). The J segment lost 2 bases and the V segment lost 1 base, leaving 3 bases of the junction unmatched. The CDR3, as DNA: TGTGCCACCAGCAGAGTAGCGGGAGTAACCTACAATGAGCAGTTCTTC. Protein product: CATSRVAGVTYNEQFF.

This chain joins TRBV10-3 and TRBJ2-7; D might be TRBD1 (6 bases). The V gene lost 0 bases and the J gene lost 4 bases, with 16 bases spanning the gap. CDR1 ENHRY and CDR2 SYGVKD come from the germline V gene. This CDR3 is built from 16 residues. CDR3: CAISESDPTGGYEQYF. The DNA for the CDR3 is TGTGCCATCAGTGAGTCGGACCCGACAGGCGGATACGAGCAGTACTTC.

The table lists this clone with a count of one. The gene calls are TRBV3-1 (or the pseudogene TRBV3-2) and TRBJ2-1; D gene unclear. CDR3 size: 13 residues. Trimming removed 7 bases at V and 8 bases at J, with 15 bases between. Per the germline V gene, CDR1 is LGHDT and CDR2 is YNNKEL (reference sequence). CDR3 loop: CASTLRARDEQFF. The CDR3 DNA reads TGTGCCAGCACACTTAGAGCTAGGGATGAGCAGTTCTTC.

J is TRBJ1-2 and V is TRBV5-5; D possibly corresponds to TRBD1 (6 bases). Trimming cost V 4 bases and J 1 base, with 17 bases left between them. Germline lookup yields CDR1 SGHKS and CDR2 YYEKEE (reference sequence). The CDR3 is made up of 16 amino acids. The CDR3 loop is CASSRRTGLDNYGYTF. In nucleotides, the CDR3 is TGTGCCAGCAGCCGCAGAACAGGGTTGGATAACTATGGCTACACCTTC.

The chain carries TRBV7-2 and TRBJ1-5, with a tentative D call TRBD1 (5 bases). CDR1 SGHTA and CDR2 FQGNSA come from the germline V gene. The CDR3 sequence is 15 residues long. V gave up 1 base and J gave up 1 base, with 8 bases separating them. The chain's CDR3 is CASSLGGYSNQPQHF. DNA of the CDR3: TGTGCCAGCAGCTTAGGGGGGTACAGCAATCAGCCCCAGCATTTT.

This chain joins TRBV18 and TRBJ2-7; 7 bases align to TRBD1. The germline gives CDR1 KGHSH, CDR2 LQKENI. The CDR3 is 14 residues long. V dropped 0 bases and J dropped 5; count of bases not matched to a gene: 4. The CDR3 DNA sequence: TGTGCCAGCTCACCACCGTGGCAGGGGGACGAGCAGTACTTC. It translates to CASSPPWQGDEQYF.

This chain links TRBV30 with TRBJ2-3; D unresolved. The germline gives CDR1 GTSNPN, CDR2 SVGIG (reference sequence). V was shortened by 1 base and J by 6 bases, with 8 bases between the two germline ends. CDR3 length equals 12 residues. CDR3 sequence reads: CAWSAGRDTQYF. Here the CDR3 DNA reads TGTGCCTGGAGTGCTGGGCGGGATACGCAGTATTTT.